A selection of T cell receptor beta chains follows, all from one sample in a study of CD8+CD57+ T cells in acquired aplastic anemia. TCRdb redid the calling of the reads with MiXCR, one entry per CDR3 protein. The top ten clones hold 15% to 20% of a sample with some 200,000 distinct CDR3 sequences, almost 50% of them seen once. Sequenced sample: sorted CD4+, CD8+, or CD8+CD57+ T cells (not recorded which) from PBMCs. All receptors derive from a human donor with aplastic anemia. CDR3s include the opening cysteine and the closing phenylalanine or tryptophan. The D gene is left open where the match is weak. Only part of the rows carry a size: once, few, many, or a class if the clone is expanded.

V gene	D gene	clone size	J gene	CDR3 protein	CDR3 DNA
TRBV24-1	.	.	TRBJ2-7	CSQQGREEQYF	TGTAGTCAACAGGGGAGGGAAGAGCAGTACTTC
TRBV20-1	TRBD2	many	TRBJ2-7	CSAKTSGRPSYEQYF	TGCAGTGCCAAGACTAGCGGGAGACCTTCCTACGAGCAGTACTTC
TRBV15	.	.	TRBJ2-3	CATSRDMGVTTYF	TGTGCCACCAGCAGAGACATGGGGGTTACGACGTATTTT
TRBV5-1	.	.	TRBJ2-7	CASGAVPYEQYF	TGTGCCAGTGGGGCAGTACCTTACGAGCAGTACTTC
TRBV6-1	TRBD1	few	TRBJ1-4	CVSSANRGSNEKLFF	TGTGTCAGCAGTGCTAACAGGGGTTCTAATGAAAAACTGTTTTTT
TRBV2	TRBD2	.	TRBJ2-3	CASSVLASSRDTQYF	TGTGCCAGCAGTGTACTAGCGTCGAGTAGAGATACGCAGTATTTT
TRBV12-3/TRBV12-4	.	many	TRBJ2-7	CASSSAGANGPYEQYF	TGTGCCAGCAGTTCCGCCGGGGCCAACGGTCCCTACGAGCAGTACTTC
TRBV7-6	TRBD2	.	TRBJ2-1	CASSPGLAGATRNNEQFF	TGTGCCAGCAGTCCAGGACTAGCGGGGGCCACTCGGAACAATGAGCAGTTCTTC
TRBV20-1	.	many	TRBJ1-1	CSARGFPGIDTEAFF	TGCAGTGCTAGAGGTTTTCCTGGGATCGACACTGAAGCTTTCTTT
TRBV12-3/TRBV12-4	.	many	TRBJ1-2	CASSSFGRWINYGYTF	TGTGCCAGCAGCTCATTTGGACGGTGGATTAACTATGGCTACACCTTC
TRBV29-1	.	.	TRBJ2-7	CSLDPGSSYEQYF	TGCAGCTTAGACCCCGGGTCCAGCTACGAGCAGTACTTC
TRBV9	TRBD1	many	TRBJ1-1	CASSVQGASTEAFF	TGTGCCAGCAGTGTACAGGGGGCCAGCACTGAAGCTTTCTTT
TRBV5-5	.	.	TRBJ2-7	CASRSEGGAYEQYF	TGTGCCAGCAGATCCGAGGGGGGAGCTTACGAGCAGTACTTC
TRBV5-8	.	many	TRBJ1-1	CASSLDRDTEAFF	TGTGCCAGCAGCTTGGACAGGGACACTGAAGCTTTCTTT
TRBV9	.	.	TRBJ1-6	CASSGGAAGNSPLHF	TGTGCCAGCAGCGGAGGGGCAGCCGGGAATTCACCCCTCCACTTT
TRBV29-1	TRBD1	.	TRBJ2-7	CSVADRVSSYEQYF	TGCAGCGTCGCCGACAGGGTTAGCTCCTACGAGCAGTACTTC
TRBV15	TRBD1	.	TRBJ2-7	CATSTPGQGAREQYF	TGTGCCACCAGCACTCCGGGACAGGGGGCGCGGGAGCAGTACTTC
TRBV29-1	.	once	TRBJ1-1	CSATSTARNTEAFF	TGCAGCGCTACCTCGACAGCCAGGAACACTGAAGCTTTCTTT
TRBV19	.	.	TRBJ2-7	CASRVQGGEEQYF	TGTGCCAGTAGGGTACAGGGGGGGGAAGAGCAGTACTTC
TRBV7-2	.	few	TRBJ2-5	CASSTRQYQETQYF	TGTGCCAGCAGCACACGCCAGTACCAAGAGACCCAGTACTTC
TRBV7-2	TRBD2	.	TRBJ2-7	CASTGTSGDYEQYF	TGTGCCAGCACCGGGACTAGCGGGGACTACGAGCAGTACTTC
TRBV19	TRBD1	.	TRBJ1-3	CASSSRTGGNTIYF	TGTGCCAGTAGTAGCAGGACAGGGGGAAACACCATATATTTT
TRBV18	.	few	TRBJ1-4	CASSPSDSPNEKLFF	TGTGCCAGCTCACCATCGGACAGCCCTAATGAAAAACTGTTTTTT
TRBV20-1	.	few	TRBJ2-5	CSADRRGGQETQYF	TGCAGTGCCGACCGAAGGGGGGGGCAAGAGACCCAGTACTTC
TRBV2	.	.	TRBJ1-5	CASSSLGGYQPQHF	TGTGCCAGCAGCTCCTTAGGGGGGTATCAGCCCCAGCATTTT
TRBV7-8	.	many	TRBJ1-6	CASSLGQRDSYNSPLHF	TGTGCCAGCAGCTTAGGTCAAAGGGACTCCTATAATTCACCCCTCCACTTT
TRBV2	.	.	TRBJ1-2	CASSWNNYGYTF	TGTGCCAGCAGTTGGAATAACTATGGCTACACCTTC
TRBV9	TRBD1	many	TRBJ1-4	CASSVSGTAPTNEKLFF	TGTGCCAGCAGCGTATCGGGGACAGCCCCAACTAATGAAAAACTGTTTTTT
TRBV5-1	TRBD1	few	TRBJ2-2	CASSFRDRVSTGELFF	TGCGCCAGCAGCTTCCGGGACAGGGTATCCACCGGGGAGCTGTTTTTT
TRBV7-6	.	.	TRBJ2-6	CASSRFVAGVRSGANVLTF	TGTGCCAGCAGCCGGTTTGTGGCAGGGGTGCGCTCTGGGGCCAACGTCCTGACTTTC
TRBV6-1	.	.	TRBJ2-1	CASKSEGGQARSYNEQFF	TGTGCCAGCAAAAGTGAAGGGGGGCAGGCGCGGTCCTACAATGAGCAGTTCTTC
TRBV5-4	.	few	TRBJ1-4	CASSPGGLREKLFF	TGTGCCAGCAGCCCCGGGGGCCTGCGGGAAAAACTGTTTTTT
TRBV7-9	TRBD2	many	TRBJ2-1	CASRQLAGGYNEQFF	TGTGCCAGCAGGCAACTAGCGGGAGGCTACAATGAGCAGTTCTTC
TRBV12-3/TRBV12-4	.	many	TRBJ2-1	CASKSENNEQFF	TGTGCCAGCAAGAGCGAAAACAATGAGCAGTTCTTC
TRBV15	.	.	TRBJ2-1	CATSPGPQYNEQFF	TGTGCCACCAGCCCTGGGCCCCAATACAATGAGCAGTTCTTC
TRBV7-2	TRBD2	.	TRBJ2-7	CASSGGRGRPEQYF	TGTGCCAGCAGCGGCGGGAGGGGGCGTCCCGAGCAGTACTTC
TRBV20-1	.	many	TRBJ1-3	CSAPIHGPSSGNTIYF	TGCAGTGCTCCAATACACGGTCCTTCCTCTGGAAACACCATATATTTT
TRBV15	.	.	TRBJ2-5	CATSSAEGPGETQYF	TGTGCCACCAGTTCAGCGGAGGGGCCGGGAGAGACCCAGTACTTC
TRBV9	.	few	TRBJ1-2	CASSVDTRGQNYGYTF	TGTGCCAGCAGCGTAGATACTCGAGGACAGAACTATGGCTACACCTTC
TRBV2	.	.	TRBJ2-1	CASRGERTSSYNEQFF	TGTGCCAGCAGGGGGGAGAGGACAAGCTCCTACAATGAGCAGTTCTTC
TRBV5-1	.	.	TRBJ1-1	CASKGNTEAFF	TGCGCCAGCAAGGGGAACACTGAAGCTTTCTTT
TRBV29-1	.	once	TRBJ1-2	CSVESRSGYGYTF	TGCAGCGTTGAGTCAAGGAGCGGCTATGGCTACACCTTC
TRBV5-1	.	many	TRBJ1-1	CASSLEASRKNTEAFF	TGCGCCAGCAGCTTGGAGGCTTCACGGAAGAACACTGAAGCTTTCTTT
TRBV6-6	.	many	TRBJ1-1	CASSPEGVRREAFF	TGTGCCAGCAGCCCCGAGGGCGTAAGAAGAGAAGCTTTCTTT
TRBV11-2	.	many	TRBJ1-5	CASSLRGGQPQHF	TGTGCCAGCAGCTTAAGGGGGGGTCAGCCCCAGCATTTT
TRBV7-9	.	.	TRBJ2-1	CASSLGGGNHNEQFF	TGTGCCAGCAGCTTAGGGGGGGGCAACCACAATGAGCAGTTCTTC
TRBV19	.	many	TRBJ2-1	CASSILHEQFF	TGTGCCAGTAGTATACTCCATGAGCAGTTCTTC
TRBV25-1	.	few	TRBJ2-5	CASSSSQRSLETQYF	TGTGCCAGCTCATCTTCGCAAAGGTCCCTGGAGACCCAGTACTTC
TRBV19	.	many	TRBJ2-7	CASSMSESGEQYF	TGTGCCAGTAGTATGAGCGAATCGGGGGAGCAGTACTTC
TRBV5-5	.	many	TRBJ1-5	CASSSGGGSNQPQHF	TGTGCCAGCAGCTCGGGGGGTGGTAGCAATCAGCCCCAGCATTTT